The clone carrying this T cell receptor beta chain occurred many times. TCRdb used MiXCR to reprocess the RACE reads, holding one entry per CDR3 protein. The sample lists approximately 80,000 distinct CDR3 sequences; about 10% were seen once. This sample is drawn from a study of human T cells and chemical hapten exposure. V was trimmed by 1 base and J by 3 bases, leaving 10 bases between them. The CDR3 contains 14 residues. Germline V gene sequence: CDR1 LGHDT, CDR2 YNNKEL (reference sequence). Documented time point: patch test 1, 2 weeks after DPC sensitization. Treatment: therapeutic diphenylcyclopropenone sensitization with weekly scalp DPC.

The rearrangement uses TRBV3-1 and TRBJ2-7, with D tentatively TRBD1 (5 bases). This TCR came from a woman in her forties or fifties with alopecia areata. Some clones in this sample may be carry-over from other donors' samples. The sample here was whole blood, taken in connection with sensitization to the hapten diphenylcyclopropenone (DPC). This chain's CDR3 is CASSQVPGYYEQYF. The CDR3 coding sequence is TGTGCCAGCAGCCAAGTCCCAGGGTACTACGAGCAGTACTTC.